This TCR beta chain was captured in a study of blood T cell repertoires in COVID-19 (dated by TCRdb to 2020 to 2021). Background for the entire study: The collaborator samples originated in the United States, Italy and Spain and spanned the acute and convalescent phases of COVID-19. Samples were obtained from the ongoing ImmuneRACE study (first 160 participants) and from over 1,000 subjects provided by 6 global collaborators. Where available, HLA class I and class II types were obtained from metadata supplied by the sample provider rather than from assay-based typing. The repertoires were released in a freely available public database intended as a resource for research on the immune response to SARS-CoV-2. The prospective study material was composed of cDNA or gDNA derived from T cells, B-cell-depleted T cells, or PBMCs. Deeply sampled blood TCRbeta repertoires from subjects exposed to, actively infected with, or recovered from COVID-19 were included in the dataset. A de-identified subject ID, COVID-19 status, age in years and sex were almost always included in the sample metadata. General conclusions and limits of the study: How much clinical and demographic metadata was included differed by source and by participant, and the metadata was provided uncurated.

The junction shows trimming of 4 bases on V and 5 bases on J, and the gene matches do not reach 5 bases of it. The CDR1 and CDR2 encoded by the germline V gene (reference sequence) are MNHEY and SMNVEV. The CDR3 starts with the cysteine, ends with the phenylalanine, and has 15 residues. Here the CDR3 DNA is all that survives: 45 bases in frame from base 1. TCRbeta CDR3 regions were amplified from genomic DNA by means of the immunoSEQ Assay, a bias-controlled multiplex PCR. Under the source paper's analysis protocol: Nucleated cell counts per sample were estimated from amplification of reference gene primers within the assay. Sequence reads were collapsed and filtered to measure the absolute abundance of every unique TCRbeta CDR3 rearrangement. For each sample, productive Simpson clonality was calculated as the square root of Simpson's diversity index across productive rearrangements. TCRdb obtained this table from immuneACCESS and retained in-frame rearrangements with V and J assigned. These tables miss some clones; where compared with another copy, unresolved V genes account for less than half of the shortfall, and the remainder is unexplained. The V and J calls and clone size come from that table; D and trimming were worked out from the DNA. The sample table holds 250,000 to 350,000 clones, of which more than 85% were seen once. Of the sample, 18% falls within the top ten clones.

In this sample, this clone turned up a few times. What antigen it recognizes has not been identified. Per-base qualities were not stored, and no clone one base away is much larger. In the prospective study, participants were roughly 18 to 95 years old, resided in around 25 geographic areas of the United States, and were enrolled through a virtual design. In the prospective study, cohorts were assigned on the basis of participant-reported clinical history obtained from a screening survey and a study questionnaire. Recovered participants in ImmuneRACE Cohort 3 were defined as having two consecutive negative NP/OP PCR tests, clearance from a healthcare professional, or resolution of symptoms. In the prospective study, mobile phlebotomists collected whole blood, serum and a nasopharyngeal or oropharyngeal swab from each participant. Additional blood draws and questionnaires over a 2-month period could optionally be provided by prospective study participants. Blood samples from the prospective study were shipped frozen or at room temperature prior to DNA extraction.

The receptor chain draws on TRBV27 and TRBJ1-4; 9 bases in the middle match TRBD1. This receptor was obtained from a woman aged 30 to 39 who had recovered from COVID-19. Sequenced material: PBMCs or T cells enriched from blood (not recorded which). The sequence in DNA is TGTGCCAGCAGTTCCTTCGGGACAGGGAATGAAAAACTGTTTTTT. Its coded protein is CASSSFGTGNEKLFF.